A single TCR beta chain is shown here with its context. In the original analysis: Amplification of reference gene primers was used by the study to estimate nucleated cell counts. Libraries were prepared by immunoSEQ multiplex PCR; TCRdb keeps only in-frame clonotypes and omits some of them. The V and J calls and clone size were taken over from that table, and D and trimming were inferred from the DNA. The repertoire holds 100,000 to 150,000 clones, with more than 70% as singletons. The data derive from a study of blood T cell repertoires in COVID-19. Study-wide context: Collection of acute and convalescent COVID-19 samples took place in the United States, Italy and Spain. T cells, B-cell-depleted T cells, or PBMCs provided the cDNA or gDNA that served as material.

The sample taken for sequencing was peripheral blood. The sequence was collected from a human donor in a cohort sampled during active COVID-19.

Written as DNA, the CDR3 is TGTGCCAGCAGCGCCGAACAGACTAGCGGGAGGTGGGAGACCCAGTACTTC. Translated, it gives CASSAEQTSGRWETQYF. The rearrangement joins TRBV9 to TRBJ2-5, with 13 bases that match TRBD2. CDR3 length: 17 residues. Germline CDR1 is SGDLS and CDR2 is YYNGEE. Germline trimming cut 3 bases from V and 5 bases from J; bases unmatched to any gene: 10.